Below, 30 T cell receptor beta chains from the same sample are listed, as sequenced in a study of blood T cell repertoires in COVID-19. Generated by immunoSEQ multiplex PCR, the TCRdb table keeps only in-frame clones and is missing some. The sample carries about 140,000 clones, roughly 80% recorded once. The sequencing sample was made of peripheral blood. Receptors originate from a man aged 65 to 79 who had recovered from COVID-19.

The CDR3 coding sequence is TGTGCCAGCAGCTTAAATTCCGGGACAGGGAATGCCGGGGAGCTGTTTTTT. Protein product: CASSLNSGTGNAGELFF. The V and J genes are TRBV7-3 and TRBJ2-2, with 9 bases lining up with TRBD1. Germline V CDR1 and CDR2: SGHTA, FQGTGA. Losses at the gene ends were 1 base for V and 6 bases for J; bases not matched to a gene: 9. This CDR3 has 17 residues.

The rearrangement uses TRBV9 and TRBJ1-2; D uncertain. The CDR3 contains 14 residues. Germline V gene data show CDR1 as SGDLS and CDR2 as YYNGEE. Trimming took 0 bases from V and 7 from J, leaving 13 bases between them. The CDR3 coding sequence is TGTGCCAGCAGCGTAGGGCTAGAGGTGGGTGGCTACACCTTC. Amino acid sequence: CASSVGLEVGGYTF. Combining the CDR3 with reference TRBV9 and TRBJ1-2 gives the whole variable domain DSGVTQTPKHLITATGQRVTLRCSPRSGDLSVYWYQQSLDQGLQFLIQYYNGEERAKGNILERFSAQQFPDLHSELNLSSLELGDSALYFCASSVGLEVGGYTFGSGTRLTVV.

The chain is built from TRBV10-3 and TRBJ2-6, with unresolved D. The V and J ends lost 0 bases and 0 bases respectively, with 12 bases between them. The CDR3 covers 18 residues. Germline assignment: CDR1 ENHRY and CDR2 SYGVKD. As DNA, the CDR3 is TGTGCCATCAGTGAGTCGAGGTTTAGGCGCTCTGGGGCCAACGTCCTGACTTTC. Translating gives CAISESRFRRSGANVLTF.

This chain links TRBV3-1 (or the pseudogene TRBV3-2) with TRBJ1-2, with a tentative D call TRBD1 (6 bases). V was pared by 0 bases and J by 4 bases, with 12 bases between. The CDR3 has 15 residues. In germline, CDR1 is LGHDT, CDR2 YNNKEL (reference sequence). CDR3 in DNA: TGTGCCAGCAGCCAAGAAGGTGGGGGCATCTATGGCTACACCTTC. Its protein is CASSQEGGGIYGYTF.

This chain uses TRBV5-1 with TRBJ2-1; a possible D gene is TRBD2 (6 bases). The germline V gene has CDR1 SGHRS and CDR2 YFSETQ. The V gene lost 2 bases and the J gene lost 10 bases, with 16 bases spanning the gap. This CDR3 is 14 amino acids long. The CDR3 reads CASSFGGPGGEQFF. The CDR3, as DNA: TGCGCCAGCAGCTTTGGAGGGCCCGGCGGGGAGCAGTTCTTC.

V is TRBV3-1 (or the pseudogene TRBV3-2) and J is TRBJ2-7; a weak D match, TRBD2 (5 bases). V was shortened by 0 bases and J by 12 bases, with 15 bases between the two germline ends. Germline V gene data show CDR1 as LGHDT and CDR2 as YNNKEL (reference sequence). The CDR3 has 13 residues. The CDR3 here is CASSQELWERRYF. CDR3 nucleotide sequence: TGTGCCAGCAGCCAAGAGTTATGGGAGCGGCGGTACTTC.

The chain joins TRBV19 to TRBJ2-3; D not certain. The length of the CDR3 is 13 residues. V was cut by 10 bases and J by 2 bases, with 13 bases left in between. Germline V gene data show CDR1 as LNHDA and CDR2 as SQIVND (reference sequence). CDR3 residues: CATYGGYTDTQYF. CDR3 nucleotides: TGTGCCACTTACGGCGGTTACACAGATACGCAGTATTTT.

The chain couples TRBV10-2 to TRBJ1-5, with D perhaps TRBD1 (6 bases). The CDR3 spans 13 residues. The germline V gene encodes CDR1 WSHSY and CDR2 SAAADI. V lost 3 bases, J lost 7 bases, and 10 bases lay in between. CDR3 residues: CASSEGGGQPQHF. The CDR3 DNA follows: TGCGCCAGCAGTGAAGGGGGGGGCCAGCCCCAGCATTTT.

The V and J genes are TRBV19 and TRBJ2-7; D remains ambiguous. This CDR3 is built from 14 residues. The germline V gene encodes CDR1 LNHDA and CDR2 SQIVND (reference sequence). Trimming pared 5 bases from V and 9 bases from J, leaving 20 bases between. The CDR3 DNA reads TGTGCCAGTAGTTCCACCGGGTCCCTGCTCGGGCAGTACTTC. It translates to CASSSTGSLLGQYF.

The chain couples TRBV27 to TRBJ2-3, with 7 nucleotides matching TRBD2. Germline CDR1 MNHEY, CDR2 SMNVEV (reference sequence). The CDR3 runs 15 residues. Trimming removed 2 bases from V and 1 base from J; junction bases left unmatched: 3. The CDR3 sequence: CASSLALAGTDTQYF. For the CDR3, the DNA is TGTGCCAGCAGTTTAGCTCTAGCGGGCACAGATACGCAGTATTTT.

This chain links TRBV6-1 with TRBJ2-3; possible D gene TRBD2, 5 bases. The CDR3 contains 15 residues. Germline values: CDR1 MNHNS, CDR2 SASEGT. With 2 bases removed from V and 5 bases from J, the gap between germline ends came to 14 bases. CDR3 DNA sequence: TGTGCCAGCAGTGAAACGGGGATAGTTGGAGATACGCAGTATTTT. Its translation is CASSETGIVGDTQYF.

The V gene is TRBV7-9, the J gene TRBJ2-6; D perhaps matches TRBD1 (6 bases). Germline CDR1 SEHNR, CDR2 FQNEAQ (reference sequence). The V and J ends lost 7 bases and 1 base respectively, with 20 bases between them. This CDR3 spans 18 amino acids. CDR3 amino acids: CASNPPRGTPSGANVLTF. The DNA for the CDR3 is TGTGCCAGCAACCCCCCGAGGGGGACCCCGTCTGGGGCCAACGTCCTGACTTTC.

The chain couples TRBV6-5 to TRBJ2-2; 10 positions agree with TRBD2. Germline loops: CDR1 MNHEY, CDR2 SVGAGI. This CDR3 is built from 16 residues. V trimming: 4 bases; J trimming: 0 bases; junction bases outside the gene matches: 2. CDR3 coding DNA: TGTGCCAGCAGTTTACTAGCGGGGACGAACACCGGGGAGCTGTTTTTT. Translating it yields CASSLLAGTNTGELFF.

The chain has TRBV27 and TRBJ2-7, with 7 bases that match TRBD2. Germline CDR1 MNHEY, CDR2 SMNVEV (reference sequence). The J segment lost 4 bases and the V segment lost 3 bases, leaving 3 bases of the junction unmatched. This CDR3 is built from 13 residues. The CDR3 sequence is CASSLGEGYEQYF. The CDR3 nucleotides are TGTGCCAGCAGTTTGGGGGAGGGATACGAGCAGTACTTC.

The V call is TRBV6-6, the J call TRBJ1-1; D unresolved. The CDR3 length is 14 residues. Trimming removed 6 bases from V and 6 bases from J, with 17 bases in between. The V gene's germline CDR1 is MNHNY and CDR2 SVGAGI (reference sequence). The CDR3 loop is CASRLTGATPEAFF. The CDR3 bases are TGTGCCAGCAGACTCACGGGAGCCACACCTGAAGCTTTCTTT.

This chain connects TRBV7-2 to TRBJ2-3, with unresolved D. Germline values: CDR1 SGHTA, CDR2 FQGNSA. Trimming left V 1 base short and J 4 bases short, with 6 bases between. The CDR3 length is 13 residues. CDR3 bases: TGTGCCAGCAGCTTAGTACAGTCAGATACGCAGTATTTT. It yields the protein CASSLVQSDTQYF.

The rearrangement uses TRBV2 and TRBJ1-1, with D tentatively TRBD1 (5 bases). CDR3 length equals 13 residues. Trimming took off 8 bases at V and 7 bases at J, with 17 bases between the two ends. Germline V gene sequence: CDR1 SNHLY, CDR2 FYNNEI. The CDR3: CASLQVMALEAFF. CDR3 sequence (DNA): TGTGCCAGCCTACAGGTGATGGCTCTTGAAGCTTTCTTT.

V gene TRBV30 combines with J gene TRBJ2-7, with unresolved D. The CDR3 is 13 amino acids. Germline-derived CDR1 and CDR2 are GTSNPN and SVGIG (reference sequence). The V end was cut by 8 bases, the J end by 2 bases, with 16 bases between. The CDR3 reads CALNGGVAYEQYF. CDR3 in DNA: TGTGCCCTTAATGGCGGCGTTGCCTACGAGCAGTACTTC.

The chain combines TRBV10-3 with TRBJ1-5; the D is unclear. CDR1 is ENHRY and CDR2 is SYGVKD in the germline V gene. The CDR3 is made up of 13 amino acids. Trimming left V 2 bases short and J 7 bases short, with 9 bases between. The CDR3 nucleotides are TGTGCCATCAGTGAGGAGTATTCACAGCCCCAGCATTTT. It encodes CAISEEYSQPQHF.

This chain connects TRBV18 to TRBJ1-1; 9 positions agree with TRBD1. This CDR3 comprises 15 residues. Germline-derived CDR1 and CDR2 are KGHSH and LQKENI. J lost 4 bases, V lost 4 bases, and 7 bases had no gene match. CDR3 amino acids: CASSLPGTGSTEAFF. DNA for the CDR3: TGTGCCAGCTCACTCCCCGGGACAGGGAGCACTGAAGCTTTCTTT.

The V call is TRBV2, the J call TRBJ2-7, with D possibly TRBD1 on 6 matching bases. The CDR3 consists of 12 residues. Germline V gene lookup returns CDR1 SNHLY and CDR2 FYNNEI. Between the trimmed V and J ends, which lost 8 bases and 0 bases, there was a span of 8 bases. The CDR3 region has the DNA TGTGCCAGCGGGGGACACTCCTACGAGCAGTACTTC. As protein: CASGGHSYEQYF.

This chain uses TRBV2 with TRBJ2-2; 7 bases are shared with TRBD2. Trimming cost V 7 bases and J 1 base; bases outside gene matches: 15. Per germline, CDR1 SNHLY and CDR2 FYNNEI. This CDR3 region has 18 residues. The CDR3 region is CASKLGEAGDLNTGELFF. The CDR3 DNA is TGTGCCAGCAAACTAGGGGAGGCGGGAGACTTGAACACCGGGGAGCTGTTTTTT.

This clone was seen only a few times. The same CDR3 is also encoded by other DNA sequences in this sample. The V and J genes are TRBV7-3 and TRBJ2-1; 9 bases are a match to TRBD1. The CDR3 sequence is 14 residues long. V shed 5 bases and J 6 bases; nucleotides not matched to a gene: 5. Germline CDR1 is SGHTA and CDR2 is FQGTGA. The CDR3 is CASSPGTGSNEQFF. CDR3 in DNA: TGTGCCAGCAGCCCCGGGACAGGGAGCAATGAGCAGTTCTTC.

The V gene is TRBV5-1, the J gene TRBJ2-1; 9 bases are a match to TRBD2. The CDR3 covers 16 residues. Losses at the gene ends were 4 bases for V and 4 bases for J; bases not matched to a gene: 9. The germline gives CDR1 SGHRS, CDR2 YFSETQ. The CDR3 reads CASSPSTSGVYNEQFF. CDR3 in DNA: TGCGCCAGCAGCCCGTCGACTAGCGGAGTGTACAATGAGCAGTTCTTC. Full variable domain (rest looked up from reference TRBV5-1 and TRBJ2-1): KAGVTQTPRYLIKTRGQQVTLSCSPISGHRSVSWYQQTPGQGLQFLFEYFSETQRNKGNFPGRFSGRQFSNSRSEMNVSTLELGDSALYLCASSPSTSGVYNEQFFGPGTRLTVL.

The V gene is TRBV19, the J gene TRBJ2-7; possible D gene TRBD1, 5 bases. The V and J ends lost 9 bases and 1 base respectively, with 22 bases between them. The CDR3 contains 16 residues. CDR1 and CDR2 (germline): LNHDA, SQIVND (reference sequence). CDR3 coding DNA: TGTGCCAGCGAAATTTTAGCCAGGGATCAGTCCTACGAGCAGTACTTC. The encoded protein is CASEILARDQSYEQYF.

The CDR3 DNA is TGTGCCAGCAGCCTGAGGCACAGGCCTCCCCAGTTCAGCAACGAGCAGTACTTC. This gives the protein CASSLRHRPPQFSNEQYF. The rearrangement uses TRBV5-6 and TRBJ2-7; possible D gene TRBD1, 5 bases. The CDR3 length is 18 residues. The V end lost 4 bases, the J end lost 5 bases, and 28 bases lay between the germline ends. Germline values: CDR1 SGHDT, CDR2 YYEEEE.

This clone was counted between two and nine times. The chain carries TRBV6-6 and TRBJ2-3; 11 bases line up with TRBD1. The CDR3 spans 16 residues. V dropped 1 base and J dropped 6; count of bases not matched to a gene: 6. CDR1 and CDR2 from the germline V gene are MNHNY and SVGAGI (reference sequence). The CDR3 protein is CASSYYGTGGEDTQYF. The DNA for the CDR3 is TGTGCCAGCAGTTACTACGGGACAGGGGGGGAGGATACGCAGTATTTT.

The chain joins TRBV5-1 to TRBJ1-2; D is uncertain. The CDR3 spans 11 residues. Per germline, CDR1 SGHRS and CDR2 YFSETQ. V lost 0 bases to trimming and J lost 7 bases, with 4 bases between them. CDR3 sequence: CASSLAGGYTF. The DNA of the CDR3 is TGCGCCAGCAGCTTGGCGGGTGGCTACACCTTC.

The chain uses TRBV6-2 or TRBV6-3 and TRBJ2-1, with 10 bases aligning to TRBD2. The CDR3 contains 15 residues. The germline V gene has CDR1 MNHEY and CDR2 SVGEGT. The V segment lost 5 bases and the J segment 4 bases; nucleotides outside the gene matches: 5. CDR3 sequence: CASSRTSGKYNEQFF. CDR3 nucleotides: TGTGCCAGCAGTAGGACTAGCGGCAAATACAATGAGCAGTTCTTC.

The J gene is TRBJ2-3, the V gene TRBV5-1; D is possibly TRBD1 (7 bases). Trimming pared 4 bases from V and 4 bases from J, leaving 19 bases between. CDR3 length equals 16 residues. Germline CDR1 and CDR2: SGHRS and YFSETQ. DNA of the CDR3: TGCGCCAGCAGCAACGGGAGACAGGGATGGGCAGATACGCAGTATTTT. Encoded protein: CASSNGRQGWADTQYF.